A single sample gave rise to the 25 T cell receptor beta chains below, sequenced in a study of T cell repertoires in cytomegalovirus infection. The antigens for these receptors are not known. MiXCR, applied by TCRdb to the reads, yields one record per CDR3 protein. The table has some 110,000 distinct CDR3 sequences, approximately 30% seen once; the top ten hold 58%. The source was CD8+ T cells from cultured PBMCs, collected from culture after CMV antigen stimulation. These receptors all stem from a human donor in good health (CMV status not recorded). Some clones in this sample may be carry-over from other donors' samples.

V and J are TRBV6-5 and TRBJ2-3; TRBD1 matches 9 bases. CDR3 length: 15 residues. The ends lost 7 bases at V and 3 bases at J; junction bases unmatched: 8. Germline assignment: CDR1 MNHEY and CDR2 SVGAGI. The CDR3 is CASTPQGARTDTQYF. The CDR3 DNA sequence: TGTGCCAGCACTCCACAGGGGGCGCGGACAGATACGCAGTATTTT.

The chain links TRBV5-6 to TRBJ1-3; a weak D match, TRBD1 (6 bases). The germline V gene has CDR1 SGHDT and CDR2 YYEEEE. The CDR3 loop spans 18 amino acids. Deletions cut 5 bases from V and 0 bases from J, with 21 bases between. The CDR3: CASRPYGWGPSSGNTIYF. CDR3 sequence (DNA): TGTGCCAGCAGACCTTATGGTTGGGGGCCGAGCTCTGGAAACACCATATATTTT.

The chain employs TRBV5-1 and TRBJ1-1; D remains ambiguous. This CDR3 has 13 amino acids. Per the germline V gene, CDR1 is SGHRS and CDR2 is YFSETQ. V was pared by 3 bases and J by 6 bases, with 12 bases between. Here the CDR3 reads CASSWWATAEAFF. As DNA, the CDR3 is TGCGCCAGCAGCTGGTGGGCAACGGCTGAAGCTTTCTTT.

This clonotype has just one count. The CDR3 loop reads CASSQDRQNPYEQYF. The CDR3 region has the DNA TGTGCCAGCAGTCAGGACAGGCAAAACCCCTACGAGCAGTACTTC. V is TRBV6-9 and J is TRBJ2-7, with 7 bases lining up with TRBD1. CDR3 length equals 15 residues. Germline CDR1 reads MNHGY; CDR2 reads SVAAGI. The V and J ends lost 5 bases and 2 bases, in that order; junction bases with no gene match: 9.

This clonotype was detected many times. The chain has TRBV12-3 or TRBV12-4 and TRBJ2-7; D gene unclear. This CDR3 is built from 11 residues. Trimming pared 3 bases from V and 5 bases from J, leaving 5 bases between. CDR3 amino acids: CASSFSDEQYF. CDR3 bases: TGTGCCAGCAGTTTCAGCGACGAGCAGTACTTC.

This clonotype has at least ten counts. The chain is built from TRBV4-1 and TRBJ2-7, with 7 bases aligning to TRBD1. The CDR3 extends over 15 amino acids. V lost 3 bases and J lost 3; bases outside the gene matches: 8. From germline, CDR1 is MGHRA and CDR2 YSYEKL. CDR3 nucleotide sequence: TGCGCCAGCAGCCAGAGCCGGGACAGATTCTACGAGCAGTACTTC. Its protein is CASSQSRDRFYEQYF.

The chain uses TRBV7-9 and TRBJ2-7; D unclear. The V and J ends lost 4 bases and 2 bases respectively, with 9 bases between them. In germline, CDR1 is SEHNR, CDR2 FQNEAQ (reference sequence). The CDR3 loop spans 13 amino acids. In DNA, the CDR3 is TGTGCCAGCAGCTCCGGAACTCCCTACGAGCAGTACTTC. It is translated as CASSSGTPYEQYF.

This clonotype was counted a few times. This sequence joins TRBV12-3 or TRBV12-4 and TRBJ2-1; D call uncertain. V was pared by 3 bases and J by 8 bases, with 14 bases between. The CDR3 sequence is 14 residues long. CDR3 sequence reads: CASSFRAGWDEQFF. The CDR3 nucleotides are TGTGCCAGCAGTTTTCGTGCCGGGTGGGATGAGCAGTTCTTC.

This clonotype was seen a single time. The V gene is TRBV4-1, the J gene TRBJ1-2; TRBD1 might be the D (5 bases). The length of the CDR3 is 14 residues. Germline values: CDR1 MGHRA, CDR2 YSYEKL. Trimming left V 0 bases short and J 9 bases short, with 14 bases between. The CDR3: CASSQDEGLGRYTF. The CDR3 DNA is TGCGCCAGCAGCCAAGATGAGGGTCTGGGGCGCTACACCTTC.

This chain links TRBV20-1 with TRBJ2-7; D might be TRBD1 or TRBD2, each matching 6 bases. Trimming took off 0 bases at V and 4 bases at J, with 16 bases between the two ends. The CDR3 contains 15 residues. CDR1 is DFQATT and CDR2 is SNEGSKA in the germline V gene (reference sequence). The CDR3 region is CSAREGWGAHYEQYF. DNA of the CDR3: TGCAGTGCTAGAGAAGGGTGGGGGGCCCATTACGAGCAGTACTTC.

This clonotype has at least ten counts. The chain employs TRBV28 and TRBJ2-3; D is uncertain. V lost 7 bases and J 0 bases, leaving 11 bases between the germline ends. Germline V gene data show CDR1 as MDHEN and CDR2 as SYDVKM. The CDR3 length is 14 residues. The CDR3 is CASMKFPSTDTQYF. In nucleotides, the CDR3 is TGTGCCAGCATGAAGTTCCCAAGCACAGATACGCAGTATTTT.

This clonotype was counted between two and nine times. The gene calls are TRBV3-1 and TRBJ2-7; TRBD2 agrees at 9 bases. The CDR3 loop spans 14 amino acids. V lost 3 bases, J lost 3 bases, and 3 bases stayed unmatched. Germline loops: CDR1 LGHDT, CDR2 YNNKEL (reference sequence). In DNA, the CDR3 is TGTGCCAGCAGCCAGCTAGCGGGGTTCTACGAGCAGTACTTC. Amino acid sequence: CASSQLAGFYEQYF.

The V and J genes are TRBV12-3 or TRBV12-4 and TRBJ2-2, with 7 bases that match TRBD1. V lost 1 base, J lost 8 bases, and 4 bases stayed unmatched. The CDR3 is 14 amino acids. The DNA of the CDR3 is TGTGCCAGCAGTTTAGAGGACAGGTCAGGGGAGCTGTTTTTT. Protein sequence: CASSLEDRSGELFF.

This chain uses TRBV4-1 with TRBJ2-1; the D is unclear. Trimming stripped 4 bases from V and 8 bases from J, with 12 bases between. CDR1 MGHRA and CDR2 YSYEKL come from the germline V gene. The length of the CDR3 is 13 residues. The CDR3 sequence: CASSPQGQDEQFF. The CDR3 DNA reads TGCGCCAGCAGCCCCCAAGGGCAGGATGAGCAGTTCTTC.

The rearrangement links TRBV28 to TRBJ2-2; TRBD1 matches at 9 bases. Germline V gives CDR1 MDHEN, CDR2 SYDVKM. The CDR3 extends over 13 amino acids. With V trimmed by 9 bases and J by 6 bases, 5 bases remained unmatched. CDR3 protein: CASGTGYPGELFF. As DNA, the CDR3 is TGTGCCAGTGGGACAGGGTATCCCGGGGAGCTGTTTTTT.

This clonotype has a count of ten or more. The J gene is TRBJ2-2, the V gene TRBV7-6, with a possible D match to TRBD1 (6 bases). Per the germline V gene, CDR1 is SGHVS and CDR2 is FNYEAQ. V lost 2 bases and J 5 bases, leaving 9 bases between the germline ends. The CDR3 sequence is 14 residues long. CDR3 sequence: CASSLSGETGELFF. The CDR3 region has the DNA TGTGCCAGCAGCTTATCAGGGGAAACCGGGGAGCTGTTTTTT. Combining the CDR3 with reference TRBV7-6 and TRBJ2-2 gives the whole variable domain GAGVSQSPRYKVTKRGQDVALRCDPISGHVSLYWYRQALGQGPEFLTYFNYEAQQDKSGLPNDRFSAERPEGSISTLTIQRTEQRDSAMYRCASSLSGETGELFFGEGSRLTVL.

This clonotype was seen more than once but under ten times. The V and J genes are TRBV23-1 and TRBJ1-2; D is perhaps TRBD1 (6 bases). TRBV23-1 carries the ORF label, with uncertain function. The CDR3 runs to 14 residues. Trimming pared 4 bases from V and 4 bases from J, leaving 13 bases between. CDR3 amino acids: CASSRGGQGYGYTF. CDR3 in DNA: TGCGCCAGCAGTCGAGGGGGGCAGGGCTATGGCTACACCTTC.

This clonotype was picked up a small number of times. V is TRBV7-9 and J is TRBJ1-1, with unresolved D. Trimming cost V 2 bases and J 1 base, with 8 bases left between them. The CDR3 is made up of 14 amino acids. Germline assignment: CDR1 SEHNR and CDR2 FQNEAQ (reference sequence). CDR3 sequence (DNA): TGTGCCAGCAGCTTAAACAGCCAGAACACTGAAGCTTTCTTT. It codes for CASSLNSQNTEAFF.

The V and J genes are TRBV28 and TRBJ1-5, with D possibly being TRBD1 (5 bases). The germline CDR1 and CDR2 sequences are MDHEN and SYDVKM. Deletions cut 4 bases from V and 0 bases from J, with 25 bases between. This CDR3 is built from 20 residues. The CDR3 DNA follows: TGTGCCAGCAGTTCGATTTGGCTGGGGCCAGGGAAAGATAGCAATCAGCCCCAGCATTTT. It translates to CASSSIWLGPGKDSNQPQHF.

The CDR3 DNA reads as TGTGCCAGCAGCTTAGATGGACAAGAGACCCAGTACTTC. Its translation is CASSLDGQETQYF. The chain joins TRBV7-4 to TRBJ2-5; D unclear. V gave up 1 base and J gave up 2 bases, with 5 bases separating them. The CDR3 runs to 13 residues. Looked up from germline, CDR1 is SGHVT and CDR2 is SQSDAQ.

This chain connects TRBV6-1 to TRBJ2-7; the D gene could be TRBD1 or TRBD2 (6 bases each). CDR1 and CDR2 (germline): MNHNS, SASEGT. V lost 0 bases, J lost 2 bases, and 11 bases lay in between. The CDR3 runs 15 residues. CDR3 sequence (DNA): TGTGCCAGCAGTGAAGCACGGGGGACACCCTACGAGCAGTACTTC. It encodes CASSEARGTPYEQYF.

V is TRBV6-1 and J is TRBJ1-5, with D possibly matching TRBD1 (5 bases). Germline V lookup: CDR1 MNHNS, CDR2 SASEGT. CDR3 length: 13 residues. V was trimmed by 7 bases and J by 5 bases, leaving 12 bases between them. Here the CDR3 DNA reads TGTGCCAGCAATTCTATCAGGGATCAGCCCCAGCATTTT. Protein product: CASNSIRDQPQHF.

V is TRBV7-3 and J is TRBJ2-3; D gene ambiguous. CDR1 and CDR2 from the germline V gene are SGHTA and FQGTGA. The V end was cut by 2 bases, the J end by 0 bases, with 21 bases between. This CDR3 has 19 residues. Written as DNA, the CDR3 is TGTGCCAGCAGCTTAGGGTGGCAGCAAACCCATACTAGCACAGATACGCAGTATTTT. It yields the protein CASSLGWQQTHTSTDTQYF.

The chain recombines TRBV5-1 with TRBJ1-1, with D possibly matching TRBD1 (6 bases). Germline V gene lookup returns CDR1 SGHRS and CDR2 YFSETQ. The germline V and J ends were trimmed by 0 bases and 6 bases, with 12 bases remaining between them. This CDR3 has 14 residues. CDR3 nucleotide sequence: TGCGCCAGCAGCTTGGAGGCAGGGGTATCTGAAGCTTTCTTT. Translated, it gives CASSLEAGVSEAFF. Full variable domain (outside the CDR3, taken from reference TRBV5-1 and TRBJ1-1): KAGVTQTPRYLIKTRGQQVTLSCSPISGHRSVSWYQQTPGQGLQFLFEYFSETQRNKGNFPGRFSGRQFSNSRSEMNVSTLELGDSALYLCASSLEAGVSEAFFGQGTRLTVV.

This clonotype has more than one count but fewer than ten. V usage is TRBV5-5 and J usage is TRBJ1-5; 7 nucleotides match TRBD1. The CDR3 spans 13 residues. Germline V gene sequence: CDR1 SGHKS, CDR2 YYEKEE (reference sequence). Unmatched junction bases numbered 4, after V lost 2 bases and J lost 8 bases. The CDR3 DNA reads as TGTGCCAGCAGCTTCATTACAGGGGAGCCCCAGCATTTT. Translation: CASSFITGEPQHF.